This T cell receptor beta chain was sequenced during a study of a mutant IDH1 vaccine in newly diagnosed glioma. Of note for this clone: Its target is not known.

The CDR3 sequence is 16 residues long. Losses at the gene ends were 1 base for V and 4 bases for J; bases not matched to a gene: 6. CDR1 is LGHNA, CDR2 YSLEER, per germline. Time point indicated: week 23, last vaccination. In the vaccine, a single dose held 300 ug of the mutant IDH1 20-mer peptide, along with topical imiquimod. Data came from immunoSEQ multiplex PCR; TCRdb stores just in-frame clones and leaves some out. The table lists tens of thousands of clones, approximately 84% of them singletons. The TCR sequence derives from a young man with glioma. The sequences come from PBMCs, collected from a glioma patient whose treatment included an IDH1 peptide vaccine. V gene TRBV4-3 combines with J gene TRBJ1-3; 8 positions match TRBD1. CDR3 coding DNA: TGCGCCAGCAGCCAAGGATACAGGGGGAGGGGAAACACCATATATTTT. Protein: CASSQGYRGRGNTIYF.